Listed here are 28 T cell receptor beta chains from one sample, sequenced in a study of blood T cell repertoires in COVID-19. The method was immunoSEQ multiplex PCR; TCRdb's version includes in-frame clones alone and lacks a portion of them. The sample has over 350,000 clones; nearly 90% are singletons. Sequencing was performed on PBMCs or T cells enriched from blood (not recorded which). The receptors stem from a young woman with acute COVID-19.

This clone occurred once. The chain is built from TRBV7-9 and TRBJ1-2, with D tentatively TRBD1 (6 bases). This CDR3 contains 14 residues. Germline assignment: CDR1 SEHNR and CDR2 FQNEAQ (reference sequence). The V gene lost 5 bases and the J gene lost 5 bases, with 15 bases spanning the gap. Here the CDR3 reads CASSPNRENYGYTF. CDR3 coding DNA: TGTGCCAGCAGCCCGAACAGGGAGAATTATGGCTACACCTTC.

In its sample, this clone was seen a few times. The rearrangement joins TRBV11-3 to TRBJ2-1; D perhaps matches TRBD2 (7 bases). This CDR3 contains 14 residues. The V end lost 1 base, the J end lost 6 bases, and 10 bases lay between the germline ends. Germline CDR1 and CDR2: SGHNT and YENEEA. The CDR3 coding sequence is TGTGCCAGCAGCTTAGGGGGAGGGGGCAATGAGCAGTTCTTC. Translating gives CASSLGGGGNEQFF.

The CDR3 sequence is CARKVGAGDSGNTIYF. The CDR3 DNA reads TGTGCCAGGAAAGTAGGGGCGGGGGACTCTGGAAACACCATATATTTT. The chain combines TRBV27 with TRBJ1-3, with D perhaps TRBD1 (5 bases). The CDR3 loop spans 16 amino acids. Germline CDR1 is MNHEY and CDR2 is SMNVEV (reference sequence). Trimming stripped 9 bases from V and 0 bases from J, with 18 bases between.

This sequence joins TRBV11-2 and TRBJ2-1; perhaps TRBD2 as D (7 bases). The CDR3 length is 15 residues. CDR1 and CDR2 (germline): SGHAT, FQNNGV. V was shortened by 1 base and J by 5 bases, with 12 bases between the two germline ends. The CDR3 DNA follows: TGTGCCAGCAGCTTAGCCGGGGGGCTCCACAATGAGCAGTTCTTC. This sequence encodes CASSLAGGLHNEQFF.

In this sample, this clone turned up once. The gene calls are TRBV19 and TRBJ2-5; D is perhaps TRBD1 (5 bases). This CDR3 is built from 12 residues. V lost 10 bases to trimming and J lost 2 bases, with 11 bases between them. Germline V gene sequence: CDR1 LNHDA, CDR2 SQIVND (reference sequence). The CDR3 here is CATLRQQETQYF. For the CDR3, the DNA is TGTGCCACCCTTCGACAGCAAGAGACCCAGTACTTC.

The chain carries TRBV5-1 and TRBJ1-1; D is undetermined. Per the germline V gene, CDR1 is SGHRS and CDR2 is YFSETQ. V was shortened by 0 bases and J by 6 bases, with 9 bases between the two germline ends. There are 13 residues in the CDR3. This CDR3 is CASSLGDQAEAFF. For the CDR3, the DNA is TGCGCCAGCAGCTTGGGAGACCAGGCTGAAGCTTTCTTT. Drawing the rest from reference TRBV5-1 and TRBJ1-1, the complete variable domain is KAGVTQTPRYLIKTRGQQVTLSCSPISGHRSVSWYQQTPGQGLQFLFEYFSETQRNKGNFPGRFSGRQFSNSRSEMNVSTLELGDSALYLCASSLGDQAEAFFGQGTRLTVV.

This clone was seen a handful of times. The rearrangement links TRBV7-9 to TRBJ1-1; D remains unclear. V was clipped by 5 bases and J by 0 bases, with 16 bases between them. This CDR3 has 16 amino acids. The germline V gene has CDR1 SEHNR and CDR2 FQNEAQ (reference sequence). CDR3 residues: CASSPLGDAMNTEAFF. CDR3 bases: TGTGCCAGCAGCCCCCTGGGCGATGCCATGAACACTGAAGCTTTCTTT.

The gene calls are TRBV27 and TRBJ1-4; 10 bases match TRBD1. The CDR3 extends over 14 amino acids. Per the germline V gene, CDR1 is MNHEY and CDR2 is SMNVEV (reference sequence). J was trimmed by 8 bases and V by 6 bases; bases with no gene match: 6. CDR3: CASSPWTGGEKLFF. In nucleotides, the CDR3 is TGTGCCAGCAGCCCTTGGACAGGGGGGGAAAAACTGTTTTTT.

The chain uses TRBV3-1 (or the pseudogene TRBV3-2) and TRBJ1-2, with 7 bases matching TRBD1. Trimming took 0 bases from V and 6 from J; bases not matched to a gene: 4. This CDR3 spans 14 amino acids. CDR1 and CDR2 from the germline V gene are LGHDT and YNNKEL (reference sequence). The DNA of the CDR3 is TGTGCCAGCAGCCAAGACAGGGGGGTCAATGGCTACACCTTC. Residues: CASSQDRGVNGYTF.

The chain combines TRBV24-1 with TRBJ1-2; possible D gene TRBD1, 5 bases. Germline V gene data show CDR1 as KGHDR and CDR2 as SFDVKD. The CDR3 contains 12 residues. Trimming pared 2 bases from V and 13 bases from J, leaving 13 bases between. DNA of the CDR3: TGTGCCACCAGTGATTCTCAGGGCGCTCCCACCTTC. Translating it yields CATSDSQGAPTF.

V and J are TRBV15 and TRBJ2-7, with 9 nucleotides matching TRBD1. Germline V gene sequence: CDR1 LNHNV, CDR2 YYDKDF (reference sequence). CDR3 length: 13 amino acids. Trimming took 8 bases from V and 0 from J; bases not matched to a gene: 2. The CDR3 here is CATGTGSSYEQYF. DNA of the CDR3: TGTGCCACCGGGACAGGGAGCTCCTACGAGCAGTACTTC.

The chain carries TRBV15 and TRBJ2-7; D possibly corresponds to TRBD1 (6 bases). The CDR3 has 14 residues. CDR1 is LNHNV, CDR2 YYDKDF, per germline (reference sequence). The V end lost 6 bases, the J end lost 7 bases, and 19 bases lay between the germline ends. CDR3 in amino acids: CATRRDTIIGEQYF. In DNA form, the CDR3 reads TGTGCCACCAGAAGGGACACGATCATAGGGGAGCAGTACTTC.

The gene calls are TRBV7-9 and TRBJ1-4, with D hard to call. The V end was cut by 5 bases, the J end by 4 bases, with 17 bases between. The CDR3 consists of 16 residues. Germline CDR1 SEHNR, CDR2 FQNEAQ (reference sequence). DNA of the CDR3: TGTGCCAGCAGCCTAGGGTCGCAGTCGATTAATGAAAAACTGTTTTTT. Translated, it gives CASSLGSQSINEKLFF.

The chain uses TRBV9 and TRBJ2-7; TRBD1 might be the D (5 bases). CDR1 SGDLS and CDR2 YYNGEE come from the germline V gene. V gave up 4 bases and J gave up 4 bases, with 9 bases separating them. The length of the CDR3 is 12 residues. This chain's CDR3 is CASSSPGYEQYF. As DNA, the CDR3 is TGTGCCAGCAGCTCCCCAGGGTACGAGCAGTACTTC.

This chain uses TRBV6-1 with TRBJ1-5; D may be TRBD1 (5 bases). The CDR3 is 16 amino acids. The germline V gene has CDR1 MNHNS and CDR2 SASEGT. Trimming removed 1 base from V and 0 bases from J, with 10 bases in between. The CDR3 region has the DNA TGTGCCAGCAGTGAAGACAGGAGAAATAGCAATCAGCCCCAGCATTTT. Amino acid sequence: CASSEDRRNSNQPQHF.

V and J are TRBV24-1 and TRBJ2-1; unclear D gene. The V end lost 6 bases, the J end lost 4 bases, and 9 bases lay between the germline ends. The CDR3 is 13 residues long. Looked up from germline, CDR1 is KGHDR and CDR2 is SFDVKD. CDR3 nucleotide sequence: TGTGCCACCAGTTTGAGTCCATACAATGAGCAGTTCTTC. This gives the protein CATSLSPYNEQFF.

The chain is built from TRBV15 and TRBJ1-6; D is uncertain. Trimming left V 0 bases short and J 5 bases short, with 5 bases between. The CDR3 has 14 residues. The germline CDR1 and CDR2 sequences are LNHNV and YYDKDF (reference sequence). CDR3 loop: CATSRDTDNSPLHF. Written as DNA, the CDR3 is TGTGCCACCAGCAGAGATACGGATAATTCACCCCTCCACTTT.

In regard to this clone: The identical CDR3 is also encoded by other nucleotide sequences in the sample. The rearrangement joins TRBV5-1 to TRBJ2-3; no firm D call. The CDR3 sequence is 12 residues long. V shed 4 bases and J shed 0 bases, with 3 bases lying between them. Germline V gene lookup returns CDR1 SGHRS and CDR2 YFSETQ. The CDR3 region is CASSLSTDTQYF. The CDR3 nucleotides read TGCGCCAGCAGCCTCAGCACAGATACGCAGTATTTT.

The gene calls are TRBV11-2 and TRBJ1-4, with TRBD1 matching 7 bases. V lost 5 bases, J lost 5 bases, and 11 bases stayed unmatched. CDR3 length equals 16 residues. Germline assignment: CDR1 SGHAT and CDR2 FQNNGV. The CDR3 DNA follows: TGTGCCAGCAGCAACCATGGAGGGACAGTGAATGAAAAACTGTTTTTT. This codes for CASSNHGGTVNEKLFF.

The chain links TRBV5-1 to TRBJ2-7; TRBD1 agrees at 10 bases. V lost 4 bases to trimming and J lost 5 bases; unmatched junction nucleotides: 9. CDR1 SGHRS and CDR2 YFSETQ come from the germline V gene. The CDR3 extends over 15 amino acids. This CDR3 reads CASSTSGTGVDEQYF. In DNA form, the CDR3 reads TGCGCCAGCAGCACCTCCGGGACAGGGGTGGACGAGCAGTACTTC.

This clone occurred a few times. The chain employs TRBV18 and TRBJ1-1; D ambiguous. Deletions cut 3 bases from V and 5 bases from J, with 10 bases between. The CDR3 has 13 amino acids. Germline lookup yields CDR1 KGHSH and CDR2 LQKENI. The CDR3 nucleotides are TGTGCCAGCTCACCGCCACCGGGGACTGAAGCTTTCTTT. This translates into CASSPPPGTEAFF.

The chain couples TRBV25-1 to TRBJ2-1, with a possible D match to TRBD1 (6 bases). Germline CDR1 MGHDK, CDR2 SYGVNS. The CDR3 has 14 amino acids. The ends were cut back, 4 bases at V and 8 bases at J, with 15 bases in the middle. CDR3 DNA sequence: TGTGCCAGCAGTGCCTACAGGGAGCTGGATGAGCAGTTCTTC. It is translated as CASSAYRELDEQFF. Based on the CDR3 plus reference TRBV25-1 and TRBJ2-1, the full variable domain is EADIYQTPRYLVIGTGKKITLECSQTMGHDKMYWYQQDPGMELHLIHYSYGVNSTEKGDLSSESTVSRIRTEHFPLTLESARPSHTSQYLCASSAYRELDEQFFGPGTRLTVL.

The chain has TRBV30 and TRBJ1-1; 8 bases are a match to TRBD1. This CDR3 comprises 15 residues. Germline trimming cut 0 bases from V and 1 base from J; bases unmatched to any gene: 4. Germline lookup yields CDR1 GTSNPN and CDR2 SVGIG (reference sequence). The CDR3, as DNA: TGTGCCTGGAGTGTAGGGGACAGGACGAACACTGAAGCTTTCTTT. It is translated as CAWSVGDRTNTEAFF.

This clone was observed a single time. The rearrangement links TRBV11-3 to TRBJ1-6; 7 positions match TRBD1. The CDR3 is 15 amino acids. J lost 7 bases, V lost 5 bases, and 8 bases had no gene match. Germline lookup yields CDR1 SGHNT and CDR2 YENEEA. The CDR3 reads CASSAETGTNSPLHF. The DNA of the CDR3 is TGTGCCAGCAGCGCGGAGACAGGGACGAATTCACCCCTCCACTTT.

V is TRBV6-6 and J is TRBJ2-1; a possible D gene is TRBD1 (6 bases). Trimming pared 4 bases from V and 3 bases from J, leaving 13 bases between. Germline-derived CDR1 and CDR2 are MNHNY and SVGAGI (reference sequence). The CDR3 covers 15 residues. The CDR3 DNA reads as TGTGCCAGCAGTTCATTAGGGGGACGCTACAATGAGCAGTTCTTC. It codes for CASSSLGGRYNEQFF.

V is TRBV10-2 and J is TRBJ1-1, with a weak D call TRBD1 (5 bases). Germline assignment: CDR1 WSHSY and CDR2 SAAADI. Deletions cut 0 bases from V and 1 base from J, with 9 bases between. CDR3 size: 15 residues. In DNA form, the CDR3 reads TGCGCCAGCAGTGAGTCGAGGACATCGAACACTGAAGCTTTCTTT. This encodes CASSESRTSNTEAFF.

The CDR3 nucleotides are TGTGCCAGCAGCGTCTCAGGGCAGGGCAGTGGCTACACCTTC. It is translated as CASSVSGQGSGYTF. This chain uses TRBV9 with TRBJ1-2, with D possibly TRBD1 on 5 matching bases. The V gene's germline CDR1 is SGDLS and CDR2 YYNGEE. Trimming pared 2 bases from V and 7 bases from J, leaving 15 bases between. The CDR3 sequence is 14 residues long.

This chain links TRBV9 with TRBJ2-1; 7 bases are a match to TRBD1. Trimming at V came to 8 bases and at J to 8 bases, leaving 13 bases not matched to a gene. The germline V gene has CDR1 SGDLS and CDR2 YYNGEE. This CDR3 is 14 amino acids long. CDR3 DNA sequence: TGTGCCAGTAACGACAGGGAGTATGAGGATGAGCAGTTCTTC. Protein: CASNDREYEDEQFF.